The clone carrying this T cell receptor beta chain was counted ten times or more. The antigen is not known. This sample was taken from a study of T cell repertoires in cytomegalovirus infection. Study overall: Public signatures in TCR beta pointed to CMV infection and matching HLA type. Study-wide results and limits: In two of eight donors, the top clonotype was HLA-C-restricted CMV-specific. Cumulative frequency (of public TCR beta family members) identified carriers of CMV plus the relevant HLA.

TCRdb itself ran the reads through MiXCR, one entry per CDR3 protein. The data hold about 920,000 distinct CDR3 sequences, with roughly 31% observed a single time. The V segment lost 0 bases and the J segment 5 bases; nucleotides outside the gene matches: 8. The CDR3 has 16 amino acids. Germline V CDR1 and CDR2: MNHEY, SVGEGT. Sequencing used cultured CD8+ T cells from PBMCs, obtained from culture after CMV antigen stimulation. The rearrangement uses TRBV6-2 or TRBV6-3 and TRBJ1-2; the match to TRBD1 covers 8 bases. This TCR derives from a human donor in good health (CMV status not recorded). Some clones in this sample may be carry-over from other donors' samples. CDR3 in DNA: TGTGCCAGCAGTTACTCGGTCAGGACAGGGATGTATGGCTACACCTTC. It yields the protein CASSYSVRTGMYGYTF.